This T cell receptor (beta chain) was captured in a study of blood T cell repertoires in COVID-19. The wider study: The United States, Italy and Spain provided the acute and convalescent COVID-19 samples. The cDNA or gDNA used as material had been derived from T cells, B-cell-depleted T cells, or PBMCs.

In the source study's methods: The assay estimated nucleated cells by amplifying reference gene primers. The method was immunoSEQ multiplex PCR; TCRdb's version includes in-frame clones alone and lacks a portion of them. The D gene and trimming were derived from the DNA, and the V and J assignments and clone size from that table. The sample has tens of thousands of clones; approximately 91% are singletons. This CDR3 region has 14 residues. Looked up from germline, CDR1 is SGHVS and CDR2 is FQNEAQ. Trimming removed 3 bases from V and 5 bases from J; junction bases left unmatched: 1. The TCR comes from a man between 60 and 75 years old with acute or convalescent COVID-19. Sequences were obtained from peripheral blood. The rearrangement joins TRBV7-8 to TRBJ2-3, with TRBD2 matching 11 bases. This CDR3 reads CASSLGTSGDTQYF. The CDR3 region has the DNA TGTGCCAGCAGCTTGGGGACTAGCGGAGATACGCAGTATTTT.